The next 21 T cell receptor beta chains were all read from a single sample in a study of human T cells and chemical hapten exposure. TCRdb re-called the RACE reads through MiXCR, storing one row per CDR3 protein. The table includes some 90,000 distinct CDR3 sequences, over 10% detected once. Time point noted: patch test 2, 6 weeks after DPC sensitization. The treatment here: therapeutic diphenylcyclopropenone sensitization with weekly scalp DPC. Sequencing was performed on whole blood, taken in connection with sensitization to the hapten diphenylcyclopropenone (DPC). All receptors derive from a woman in her thirties or forties with alopecia areata. Some clones in this sample may be carry-over from other donors' samples.

The chain employs TRBV7-2 and TRBJ2-7; the match to TRBD1 covers 9 bases. V lost 9 bases and J lost 2; bases outside the gene matches: 8. Germline loops: CDR1 SGHTA, CDR2 FQGNSA. The length of the CDR3 is 14 residues. As DNA, the CDR3 is TGTGCCAGTACCCTGACAGGGGGTGCCTACGAGCAGTACTTC. Protein product: CASTLTGGAYEQYF.

This clonotype has just a few counts. The J gene is TRBJ2-5, the V gene TRBV14; TRBD1 matches 7 bases. Trimming at V came to 3 bases and at J to 2 bases, leaving 6 bases not matched to a gene. Germline CDR1 SGHDN, CDR2 FVKESK. The CDR3 has 15 amino acids. The CDR3 DNA sequence: TGTGCCAGCAGCCAGGTAGACAGGGTTCAAGAGACCCAGTACTTC. Translation: CASSQVDRVQETQYF.

As to this clonotype: It may be a read error: a sequence one base away is much more abundant. CDR3 nucleotide sequence: TGTGCCAGCAGGGGACTAGCGGGGGTTGGTGAGCAGTACTTC. It encodes CASRGLAGVGEQYF. The chain has TRBV6-4 and TRBJ2-1, with 14 bases identical to TRBD2. Judging by the DNA end, TRBJ2-7 fits better; the J call may be wrong. Per germline, CDR1 MRHNA and CDR2 SNTAGT. The CDR3 loop spans 14 amino acids.

This clonotype was detected many times. V usage is TRBV20-1 and J usage is TRBJ2-1; 7 bases line up with TRBD2. The CDR3 totals 15 residues. Trimming took 2 bases from V and 1 from J; bases not matched to a gene: 5. CDR1 DFQATT and CDR2 SNEGSKA come from the germline V gene (reference sequence). Here the CDR3 DNA reads TGCAGTGCTAGACCGAGCGGGATGTCCTACAATGAGCAGTTCTTC. Its translation is CSARPSGMSYNEQFF.

This clonotype was counted many times. This chain uses TRBV9 with TRBJ2-5; perhaps TRBD2 as D (6 bases). CDR1 is SGDLS and CDR2 is YYNGEE in the germline V gene. The CDR3 runs to 15 residues. V dropped 3 bases and J dropped 2 bases, with 14 bases sitting between them. The CDR3 DNA reads TGTGCCAGCAGCGGAGTGGGAGGAGGGCAAGAGACCCAGTACTTC. Amino acid sequence: CASSGVGGGQETQYF.

In its sample, this clonotype was seen a few times. CDR3 loop: CASSLGPSGEQFF. In nucleotides, the CDR3 is TGTGCCAGCAGTTTGGGACCCTCCGGTGAGCAGTTCTTC. This chain connects TRBV27 to TRBJ2-1, with D possibly called TRBD1 or TRBD2 (5 bases each). CDR3 length equals 13 residues. Trimming pared 3 bases from V and 9 bases from J, leaving 12 bases between. CDR1 is MNHEY and CDR2 is SMNVEV in the germline V gene (reference sequence).

There are many counts of this clonotype. This chain links TRBV6-5 with TRBJ2-1, with 9 positions matching TRBD1. CDR1 and CDR2 from the germline V gene are MNHEY and SVGAGI. The J segment lost 4 bases and the V segment lost 6 bases, leaving 10 bases of the junction unmatched. This CDR3 has 16 residues. CDR3 amino acids: CASSPNHGQGYNEQFF. CDR3 nucleotide sequence: TGTGCCAGCAGCCCCAACCACGGACAGGGGTACAATGAGCAGTTCTTC.

Comments on this clonotype: This may be a read error: a much more frequent sequence differs by one nucleotide. The genes are TRBV6-5 and TRBJ2-1, with D tentatively TRBD2 (5 bases). V gave up 6 bases and J gave up 6 bases, with 21 bases separating them. The CDR3 spans 16 residues. The germline V gene encodes CDR1 MNHEY and CDR2 SVGAGI. The CDR3 nucleotides are TGTGCCAGCAGGGGATCCCCGCGGAGCGGTTTCAATGAGCAGTTCTTC. It encodes CASRGSPRSGFNEQFF.

This clonotype was detected only a few times. This chain links TRBV19 with TRBJ2-7; weak D call: TRBD2 (7 bases). This CDR3 contains 12 residues. The germline V gene encodes CDR1 LNHDA and CDR2 SQIVND (reference sequence). The CDR3 sequence is CAIGGAPYEQYF. Here the CDR3 DNA reads TGTGCAATTGGGGGGGCCCCCTACGAGCAGTACTTC.

The chain is built from TRBV2 and TRBJ2-4; no reliable D call. CDR3 length: 16 amino acids. Germline V lookup: CDR1 SNHLY, CDR2 FYNNEI. The V end lost 0 bases, the J end lost 0 bases, and 9 bases lay between the germline ends. CDR3: CASSEAASKAKNIQYF. The DNA for the CDR3 is TGTGCCAGCAGTGAAGCGGCGTCTAAAGCCAAAAACATTCAGTACTTC.

This clonotype appeared a few times. V gene TRBV10-3 combines with J gene TRBJ2-7; TRBD2 matches 8 bases. The CDR3 sequence is 14 residues long. Germline CDR1 reads ENHRY; CDR2 reads SYGVKD. J gave up 6 bases and V 4 bases, and 8 bases lay outside the gene matches. The CDR3 region has the DNA TGTGCCATCAGTGGTGCAGCGGGAGCCCGCGAGCAGTACTTC. The encoded protein is CAISGAAGAREQYF.

The rearrangement links TRBV4-2 to TRBJ2-1, with 9 bases matching TRBD1. The CDR3 runs to 15 residues. Germline V gene sequence: CDR1 LGHNA, CDR2 YNFKEQ. Unmatched junction bases numbered 4, after V lost 0 bases and J lost 7 bases. This CDR3 is CASSQDRGTGNEQFF. In nucleotides, the CDR3 is TGTGCCAGCAGCCAAGATAGGGGGACAGGGAATGAGCAGTTCTTC.

CDR3 sequence (DNA): TGTGCAAGTCGCTTAGGTGGGCCAACGGCCAAAAACATTCAGTACTTC. Its protein product is CASRLGGPTAKNIQYF. This chain connects TRBV12-2 to TRBJ2-4; the D call of TRBD2 is as the table states it, not checked on the DNA. TRBV12-2 is a pseudogene segment. The CDR3 length is 16 residues.

This clonotype has at least ten counts. This chain uses TRBV10-3 with TRBJ1-1; 9 positions agree with TRBD1. Germline CDR1 is ENHRY and CDR2 is SYGVKD. This CDR3 contains 14 residues. J gave up 4 bases and V 4 bases, and 4 bases lay outside the gene matches. CDR3 nucleotides: TGTGCCATCAGTGTTGGGACAGGGCGCACTGAAGCTTTCTTT. It specifies CAISVGTGRTEAFF.

This clonotype was found many times. DNA for the CDR3: TGTGCCAGCTCACCACCGTTCCGACAGGGCTCTGGCTACACCTTC. Protein sequence: CASSPPFRQGSGYTF. V is TRBV18 and J is TRBJ1-2; 7 bases align to TRBD1. CDR1 and CDR2 from the germline V gene are KGHSH and LQKENI. The CDR3 is made up of 15 amino acids. The trim removed 0 bases at V and 7 bases at J, leaving 8 bases unmatched.

The chain couples TRBV24-1 to TRBJ2-1; 11 bases are shared with TRBD2. The CDR3 runs 16 residues. Germline CDR1 reads KGHDR; CDR2 reads SFDVKD. With V trimmed by 1 base and J by 3 bases, 1 base remained unmatched. In nucleotides, the CDR3 is TGTGCCACCAGTGATTTCGGGACTAGCGGCTACAATGAGCAGTTCTTC. It codes for CATSDFGTSGYNEQFF.

At least ten counts were recorded for this clonotype. The V gene is TRBV9, the J gene TRBJ1-2; D is possibly TRBD1 (6 bases). Trimming stripped 0 bases from V and 4 bases from J, with 13 bases between. The CDR3 contains 15 residues. The V gene's germline CDR1 is SGDLS and CDR2 YYNGEE. CDR3 sequence reads: CASSVATGNSYGYTF. The CDR3 DNA reads as TGTGCCAGCAGCGTAGCTACAGGGAATAGCTATGGCTACACCTTC. Combining the CDR3 with reference TRBV9 and TRBJ1-2 gives the whole variable domain DSGVTQTPKHLITATGQRVTLRCSPRSGDLSVYWYQQSLDQGLQFLIQYYNGEERAKGNILERFSAQQFPDLHSELNLSSLELGDSALYFCASSVATGNSYGYTFGSGTRLTVV.

This clonotype has a handful of counts. The chain couples TRBV6-2 or TRBV6-3 to TRBJ2-1; weak D call: TRBD2 (5 bases). Germline-derived CDR1 and CDR2 are MNHEY and SVGEGT. The length of the CDR3 is 17 residues. Between the trimmed V and J ends, which lost 3 bases and 6 bases, there was a span of 21 bases. The CDR3 reads CASSYPSPGERGNEQFF. The CDR3 region has the DNA TGTGCCAGCAGTTATCCCTCTCCCGGGGAGCGCGGCAATGAGCAGTTCTTC.

The chain uses TRBV7-8 and TRBJ2-5; 7 positions match TRBD1. CDR1 and CDR2 from the germline V gene are SGHVS and FQNEAQ. J was trimmed by 3 bases and V by 5 bases; bases with no gene match: 6. The CDR3 runs to 14 residues. The CDR3 DNA reads as TGTGCCAGCAGCCTAAGACAGGGTGAAGAGACCCAGTACTTC. Its translation is CASSLRQGEETQYF.

This sequence joins TRBV7-2 and TRBJ1-5; no definite D call. Germline CDR1 is SGHTA and CDR2 is FQGNSA. The CDR3 has 13 residues. With 5 bases removed from V and 5 bases from J, the gap between germline ends came to 10 bases. This chain's CDR3 is CASSPQRDQPQHF. The CDR3, as DNA: TGTGCCAGCAGCCCCCAGAGAGATCAGCCCCAGCATTTT.

At least ten counts were recorded for this clonotype. The chain is built from TRBV5-4 and TRBJ2-3; 7 bases agree with TRBD2. The germline gives CDR1 SGHNT, CDR2 YYREEE (reference sequence). V lost 4 bases and J lost 1; bases outside the gene matches: 6. The CDR3 spans 15 residues. The CDR3 sequence is CASSPSGKGTDTQYF. CDR3 bases: TGTGCCAGCAGCCCCAGCGGGAAGGGCACAGATACGCAGTATTTT.